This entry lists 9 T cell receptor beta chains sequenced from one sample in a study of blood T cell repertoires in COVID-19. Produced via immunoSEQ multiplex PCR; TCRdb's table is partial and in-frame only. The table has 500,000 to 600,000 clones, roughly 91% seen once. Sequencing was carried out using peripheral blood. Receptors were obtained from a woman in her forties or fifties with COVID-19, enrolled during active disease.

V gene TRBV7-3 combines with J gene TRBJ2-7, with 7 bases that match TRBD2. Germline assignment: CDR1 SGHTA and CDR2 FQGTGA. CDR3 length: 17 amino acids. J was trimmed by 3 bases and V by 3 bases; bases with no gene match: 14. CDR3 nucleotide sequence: TGTGCCAGCAGCTTGGATAGCGGGTCCCCTAAGGGCTACGAGCAGTACTTC. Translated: CASSLDSGSPKGYEQYF.

This chain's CDR3 is CASTVGAGANVLTF. The CDR3 DNA is TGTGCCAGTACGGTGGGAGCGGGGGCCAACGTCCTGACTTTC. The rearrangement uses TRBV19 and TRBJ2-6; D might be TRBD2 (5 bases). V was trimmed by 7 bases and J by 4 bases, leaving 11 bases between them. Looked up from germline, CDR1 is LNHDA and CDR2 is SQIVND (reference sequence). This CDR3 has 14 amino acids. The complete variable domain, with remaining parts taken from reference TRBV19 and TRBJ2-6, reads DGGITQSPKYLFRKEGQNVTLSCEQNLNHDAMYWYRQDPGQGLRLIYYSQIVNDFQKGDIAEGYSVSREKKESFPLTVTSAQKNPTAFYLCASTVGAGANVLTFGAGSRLTVL.

CDR3 region: CASSPGLAYEQYF. CDR3 in DNA: TGCGCCAGCAGCCCGGGACTAGCCTACGAGCAGTACTTC. The J gene is TRBJ2-7, the V gene TRBV5-1, with 8 bases identical to TRBD2. Germline values: CDR1 SGHRS, CDR2 YFSETQ. The trim removed 4 bases at V and 2 bases at J, leaving 2 bases unmatched. The CDR3 has 13 amino acids.

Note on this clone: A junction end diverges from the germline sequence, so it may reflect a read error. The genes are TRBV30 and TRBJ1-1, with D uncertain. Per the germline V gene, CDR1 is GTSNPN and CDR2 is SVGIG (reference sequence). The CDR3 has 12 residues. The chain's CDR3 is CAWRSGNAEAFF. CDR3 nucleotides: TGTGCCTGGAGGTCGGGGAACGCTGAAGCTTTCTTT.

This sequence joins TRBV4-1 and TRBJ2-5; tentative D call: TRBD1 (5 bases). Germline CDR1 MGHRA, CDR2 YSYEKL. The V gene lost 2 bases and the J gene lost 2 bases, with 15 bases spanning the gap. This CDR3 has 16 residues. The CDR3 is CASSQPTEKQQETQYF. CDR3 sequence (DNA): TGCGCCAGCAGCCAACCGACAGAGAAACAGCAAGAGACCCAGTACTTC.

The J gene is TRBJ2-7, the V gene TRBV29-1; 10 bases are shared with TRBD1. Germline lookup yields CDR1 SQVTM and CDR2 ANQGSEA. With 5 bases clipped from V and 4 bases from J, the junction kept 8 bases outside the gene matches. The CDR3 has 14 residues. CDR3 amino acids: CSVLGDRGGYEQYF. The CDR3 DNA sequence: TGCAGCGTTCTGGGGGACAGGGGAGGTTACGAGCAGTACTTC.

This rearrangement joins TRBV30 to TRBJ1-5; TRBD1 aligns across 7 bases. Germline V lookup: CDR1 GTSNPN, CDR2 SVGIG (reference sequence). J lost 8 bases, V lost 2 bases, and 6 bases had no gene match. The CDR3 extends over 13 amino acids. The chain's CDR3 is CAWSSTGAKPQHF. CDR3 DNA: TGTGCCTGGAGTAGTACAGGGGCGAAGCCCCAGCATTTT.

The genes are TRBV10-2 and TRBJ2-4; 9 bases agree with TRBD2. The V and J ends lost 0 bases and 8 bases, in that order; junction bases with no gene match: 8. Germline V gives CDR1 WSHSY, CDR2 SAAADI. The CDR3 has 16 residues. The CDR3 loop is CASSESPAGGWDIQYF. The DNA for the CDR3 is TGCGCCAGCAGTGAGTCCCCAGCGGGGGGTTGGGACATTCAGTACTTC.

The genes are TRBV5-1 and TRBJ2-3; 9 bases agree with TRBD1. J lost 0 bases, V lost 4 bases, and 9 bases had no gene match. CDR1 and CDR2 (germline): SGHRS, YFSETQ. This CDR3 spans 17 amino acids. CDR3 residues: CASSPHVGTGSTDTQYF. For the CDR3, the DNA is TGCGCCAGCAGCCCCCATGTCGGGACAGGGAGCACAGATACGCAGTATTTT.